This is a list of T cell receptor beta chains from one sample in a study of T cell responses to AZD1222 COVID-19 vaccine. Method: immunoSEQ multiplex PCR; TCRdb's copy keeps in-frame clones and lacks some. The table records about 210,000 clones, around 94% of them present only once. Here the sequenced sample was peripheral blood, taken on day 0 of AZD1222 vaccination. These receptors originate from an adult in good health. The CDR3 runs from the conserved cysteine through the conserved F or W. The D gene is left open where the match is weak. A row's size may be missing; if present it is once, few, many or a size class.

d_gene: -; v_gene: TRBV12-3/TRBV12-4; abundance: -; j_gene: TRBJ1-1; CDR3aa: CASRPGREAFF; CDR3nt: TGTGCCAGCAGACCGGGAAGGGAAGCTTTCTTT
d_gene: -; v_gene: TRBV18; abundance: -; j_gene: TRBJ2-2; CDR3aa: CASSSGVGAGTGELFF; CDR3nt: TGTGCCAGCTCATCGGGTGTGGGGGCCGGCACCGGGGAGCTGTTTTTT
d_gene: -; v_gene: TRBV19; abundance: -; j_gene: TRBJ2-2; CDR3aa: CASSPTLVTGELFF; CDR3nt: TGTGCCAGTAGTCCGACATTAGTCACCGGGGAGCTGTTTTTT
d_gene: -; v_gene: TRBV4-2; abundance: -; j_gene: TRBJ1-4; CDR3aa: CASSPSQGRGTNEKLFF; CDR3nt: TGTGCCAGCAGCCCCAGTCAGGGGCGGGGGACTAATGAAAAACTGTTTTTT
d_gene: -; v_gene: TRBV7-9; abundance: few; j_gene: TRBJ1-2; CDR3aa: CASSRVALQNPYGYTF; CDR3nt: TGTGCCAGCAGTCGTGTAGCCCTGCAGAACCCCTATGGCTACACCTTC
d_gene: TRBD1; v_gene: TRBV7-3; abundance: -; j_gene: TRBJ1-3; CDR3aa: CASSLMGQGSGNTIYF; CDR3nt: TGTGCCAGCAGCTTAATGGGACAGGGCTCTGGAAACACCATATATTTT
d_gene: -; v_gene: TRBV27; abundance: -; j_gene: TRBJ2-5; CDR3aa: CASSAKPGETQYF; CDR3nt: TGTGCCAGCAGTGCTAAACCGGGGGAGACCCAGTACTTC
d_gene: -; v_gene: TRBV9; abundance: -; j_gene: TRBJ2-6; CDR3aa: CASSGRFQGSGANVLTF; CDR3nt: TGTGCCAGCAGCGGTCGTTTCCAGGGCTCTGGGGCCAACGTCCTGACTTTC
d_gene: -; v_gene: TRBV9; abundance: -; j_gene: TRBJ1-1; CDR3aa: CASSTTGTPRGIEAFF; CDR3nt: TGTGCCAGCAGCACAACCGGGACACCTCGAGGGATTGAAGCTTTCTTT
d_gene: -; v_gene: TRBV3-1/TRBV3-2; abundance: -; j_gene: TRBJ1-4; CDR3aa: CASSHRATNEKLFF; CDR3nt: TGTGCCAGCAGCCACAGAGCAACTAATGAAAAACTGTTTTTT
d_gene: -; v_gene: TRBV5-4; abundance: -; j_gene: TRBJ1-1; CDR3aa: CASSLLAGGTEAFF; CDR3nt: TGTGCCAGCAGTCTCCTAGCGGGAGGGACTGAAGCTTTCTTT
d_gene: -; v_gene: TRBV11-2; abundance: -; j_gene: TRBJ1-1; CDR3aa: CASSPLVPNTEAFF; CDR3nt: TGTGCCAGCAGCCCCTTGGTGCCGAACACTGAAGCTTTCTTT
d_gene: -; v_gene: TRBV15; abundance: -; j_gene: TRBJ2-7; CDR3aa: CATSRGTYEQYF; CDR3nt: TGTGCCACCAGCAGGGGCACCTACGAGCAGTACTTC
d_gene: -; v_gene: TRBV5-1; abundance: -; j_gene: TRBJ2-2; CDR3aa: CASSLGGNTGELFF; CDR3nt: TGCGCCAGCAGCTTGGGGGGGAACACCGGGGAGCTGTTTTTT
d_gene: -; v_gene: TRBV12-3/TRBV12-4; abundance: -; j_gene: TRBJ1-2; CDR3aa: CASSTGLNHGYTF; CDR3nt: TGTGCCAGCAGTACCGGGCTTAACCATGGCTACACCTTC
d_gene: -; v_gene: TRBV30; abundance: -; j_gene: TRBJ2-7; CDR3aa: CAWSDRYEQYF; CDR3nt: TGTGCCTGGAGTGACAGATACGAGCAGTACTTC
d_gene: TRBD1; v_gene: TRBV7-3; abundance: -; j_gene: TRBJ2-2; CDR3aa: CASSPRQGARTGELFF; CDR3nt: TGTGCCAGCAGCCCTAGACAGGGGGCGCGCACCGGGGAGCTGTTTTTT
d_gene: TRBD2; v_gene: TRBV2; abundance: few; j_gene: TRBJ2-7; CDR3aa: CASSPAGGTTEQYF; CDR3nt: TGTGCCAGCAGTCCGGCCGGTGGGACTACCGAGCAGTACTTC
d_gene: TRBD1; v_gene: TRBV5-4; abundance: -; j_gene: TRBJ2-5; CDR3aa: CASTRDRVETQYF; CDR3nt: TGTGCCAGCACCCGGGACAGGGTAGAGACCCAGTACTTC
d_gene: -; v_gene: TRBV24-1; abundance: -; j_gene: TRBJ1-2; CDR3aa: CATSESSWRGYTF; CDR3nt: TGTGCCACCAGTGAATCCTCATGGCGGGGCTACACCTTC
d_gene: -; v_gene: TRBV30; abundance: -; j_gene: TRBJ1-3; CDR3aa: CAWSVGQSSGNTIYF; CDR3nt: TGTGCCTGGAGTGTAGGGCAGTCCTCTGGAAACACCATATATTTT
d_gene: TRBD1; v_gene: TRBV14; abundance: -; j_gene: TRBJ1-2; CDR3aa: CASSQDPGGYYGYTF; CDR3nt: TGTGCCAGCAGCCAAGACCCAGGGGGCTACTATGGCTACACCTTC
d_gene: TRBD1; v_gene: TRBV5-1; abundance: -; j_gene: TRBJ1-2; CDR3aa: CASSLSFGRTGGVSGYTF; CDR3nt: TGCGCCAGCAGCTTGTCTTTTGGGCGGACAGGGGGCGTCAGTGGCTACACCTTC
d_gene: -; v_gene: TRBV27; abundance: -; j_gene: TRBJ1-5; CDR3aa: CASSFGVRQPQHF; CDR3nt: TGTGCCAGCAGTTTCGGAGTTAGGCAGCCCCAGCATTTT
d_gene: TRBD1; v_gene: TRBV7-9; abundance: -; j_gene: TRBJ1-1; CDR3aa: CASSLGDSRKFLDTEAFF; CDR3nt: TGTGCCAGCAGCTTAGGGGACAGCAGGAAGTTTTTGGACACTGAAGCTTTCTTT
d_gene: TRBD1; v_gene: TRBV5-6; abundance: -; j_gene: TRBJ2-1; CDR3aa: CASSMTGVGNEQFF; CDR3nt: TGTGCCAGCAGCATGACAGGGGTGGGCAATGAGCAGTTCTTC
d_gene: -; v_gene: TRBV7-6; abundance: -; j_gene: TRBJ2-3; CDR3aa: CASSLGRGTDTQYF; CDR3nt: TGTGCCAGCAGCTTAGGACGGGGCACAGATACGCAGTATTTT
d_gene: -; v_gene: TRBV11-3; abundance: -; j_gene: TRBJ1-1; CDR3aa: CASSLGGEAFF; CDR3nt: TGTGCCAGCAGCTTAGGGGGGGAAGCTTTCTTT
d_gene: -; v_gene: TRBV28; abundance: -; j_gene: TRBJ1-4; CDR3aa: CASSGDGANEKLFF; CDR3nt: TGTGCCAGCAGTGGCGATGGCGCTAATGAAAAACTGTTTTTT
d_gene: -; v_gene: TRBV7-9; abundance: -; j_gene: TRBJ1-6; CDR3aa: CASSLRGKGLYNSPLHF; CDR3nt: TGTGCCAGCAGCTTACGGGGGAAAGGGCTCTATAATTCACCCCTCCACTTT
d_gene: -; v_gene: TRBV19; abundance: -; j_gene: TRBJ1-2; CDR3aa: CASSSESFNYGYTF; CDR3nt: TGTGCCAGTAGTTCGGAAAGCTTTAACTATGGCTACACCTTC
d_gene: TRBD1; v_gene: TRBV27; abundance: -; j_gene: TRBJ2-3; CDR3aa: CASSLDRGLGDTQYF; CDR3nt: TGTGCCAGCAGTCTTGACAGGGGGCTGGGAGATACGCAGTATTTT
d_gene: TRBD1; v_gene: TRBV19; abundance: -; j_gene: TRBJ1-5; CDR3aa: CASSINTGGVYSNQPQHF; CDR3nt: TGTGCCAGTAGTATAAACACAGGGGGGGTTTATAGCAATCAGCCCCAGCATTTT
d_gene: -; v_gene: TRBV12-3/TRBV12-4; abundance: few; j_gene: TRBJ2-1; CDR3aa: CASSLAFEQFF; CDR3nt: TGTGCCAGCAGTTTAGCTTTTGAGCAGTTCTTC
d_gene: -; v_gene: TRBV25-1; abundance: -; j_gene: TRBJ2-5; CDR3aa: CASSLTGDRETQYF; CDR3nt: TGTGCCAGCAGTCTGACGGGGGATCGAGAGACCCAGTACTTC
d_gene: -; v_gene: TRBV6-2/TRBV6-3; abundance: once; j_gene: TRBJ1-1; CDR3aa: CASSYLQGTTEAFF; CDR3nt: TGTGCCAGCAGTTACTTGCAGGGGACCACTGAAGCTTTCTTT
d_gene: TRBD1; v_gene: TRBV18; abundance: -; j_gene: TRBJ1-5; CDR3aa: CASSSGDREAPRPNQPQHF; CDR3nt: TGTGCCAGCTCATCAGGGGACAGGGAGGCCCCACGCCCCAATCAGCCCCAGCATTTT
d_gene: -; v_gene: TRBV5-1; abundance: -; j_gene: TRBJ1-3; CDR3aa: CASSLQGSGNTIYF; CDR3nt: TGCGCCAGCAGCTTACAGGGATCCGGAAACACCATATATTTT
d_gene: TRBD1; v_gene: TRBV2; abundance: -; j_gene: TRBJ2-1; CDR3aa: CASSERGTGGNEQFF; CDR3nt: TGTGCCAGCAGTGAAAGGGGGACAGGGGGCAATGAGCAGTTCTTC
d_gene: -; v_gene: TRBV2; abundance: -; j_gene: TRBJ1-1; CDR3aa: CATSGTLNTEAFF; CDR3nt: TGTGCCACCTCGGGGACGTTGAACACTGAAGCTTTCTTT
d_gene: -; v_gene: TRBV6-5; abundance: -; j_gene: TRBJ2-7; CDR3aa: CASRMDGYEQYF; CDR3nt: TGTGCCAGCAGAATGGACGGCTACGAGCAGTACTTC
d_gene: -; v_gene: TRBV11-2; abundance: -; j_gene: TRBJ2-7; CDR3aa: CASSLIRGAYEQYF; CDR3nt: TGTGCCAGCAGCTTAATTCGGGGAGCCTACGAGCAGTACTTC
d_gene: TRBD1; v_gene: TRBV27; abundance: -; j_gene: TRBJ1-2; CDR3aa: CASSFGGQAGYTF; CDR3nt: TGTGCCAGCAGTTTTGGCGGACAGGCTGGCTACACCTTC
d_gene: -; v_gene: TRBV30; abundance: -; j_gene: TRBJ1-3; CDR3aa: CAWSVGPPSTIYF; CDR3nt: TGTGCCTGGAGTGTTGGGCCGCCTTCGACCATATATTTT
d_gene: TRBD2; v_gene: TRBV7-9; abundance: -; j_gene: TRBJ2-3; CDR3aa: CASSIPFAGGNTDTQYF; CDR3nt: TGTGCCAGCAGCATACCTTTCGCGGGGGGCAATACAGATACGCAGTATTTT
d_gene: -; v_gene: TRBV28; abundance: few; j_gene: TRBJ2-2; CDR3aa: CASSPGLAGELFF; CDR3nt: TGTGCCAGCAGTCCCGGTCTCGCCGGGGAGCTGTTTTTT
d_gene: TRBD1; v_gene: TRBV5-1; abundance: -; j_gene: TRBJ2-7; CDR3aa: CASRVEAGGLSSYEQYF; CDR3nt: TGCGCCAGCAGGGTAGAGGCAGGGGGCCTCAGCTCCTACGAGCAGTACTTC
d_gene: TRBD1; v_gene: TRBV7-9; abundance: -; j_gene: TRBJ1-5; CDR3aa: CASSKEGANQPQHF; CDR3nt: TGTGCCAGCAGTAAGGAGGGGGCTAATCAGCCCCAGCATTTT
d_gene: -; v_gene: TRBV18; abundance: -; j_gene: TRBJ1-5; CDR3aa: CASSARGDQPQHF; CDR3nt: TGTGCCAGCTCCGCGAGAGGGGATCAGCCCCAGCATTTT
d_gene: -; v_gene: TRBV5-5; abundance: -; j_gene: TRBJ1-1; CDR3aa: CASSLRRRAGNTEAFF; CDR3nt: TGTGCCAGCAGCTTAAGGCGACGGGCGGGGAACACTGAAGCTTTCTTT
d_gene: TRBD1; v_gene: TRBV6-2/TRBV6-3; abundance: once; j_gene: TRBJ2-7; CDR3aa: CASSNPSDRALSSYEQYF; CDR3nt: TGTGCCAGCAGTAACCCATCGGACAGGGCCCTTAGCTCCTACGAGCAGTACTTC
d_gene: -; v_gene: TRBV3-1/TRBV3-2; abundance: -; j_gene: TRBJ1-5; CDR3aa: CASSGTGNQPQHF; CDR3nt: TGTGCCAGCAGTGGAACGGGAAATCAGCCCCAGCATTTT
d_gene: TRBD2; v_gene: TRBV7-8; abundance: -; j_gene: TRBJ2-5; CDR3aa: CASQTGAGGETQYF; CDR3nt: TGTGCCAGCCAGACGGGGGCGGGAGGAGAGACCCAGTACTTC